This T cell receptor beta chain was identified in a study of response to subunit inactivated influenza vaccine. In TCRdb, the RT-PCR reads were re-called with MiXCR into one record per CDR3 protein. The data hold 500,000 to 650,000 distinct CDR3 sequences, with less than 8% observed a single time. The CDR3 extends over 13 amino acids. Trimming stripped 1 base from V and 8 bases from J, with 13 bases between. Germline V CDR1 and CDR2: DFQATT, SNEGSKA (reference sequence). As for this clonotype: The target antigen is unknown.

General observations from the study: Only a handful of new T cells, the authors suggested, are recruited with each seasonal influenza vaccination.

The specimen was PBMCs from blood, collected roughly 24 months after vaccination. The chain uses TRBV20-1 and TRBJ2-3, with D possibly being TRBD1 or TRBD2 (6 bases each). This receptor was taken from a man aged 45-69 years who received an inactivated influenza vaccine. For the CDR3, the DNA is TGCAGTGCTAGAGTAGGGGGGCTAGGTACGCAGTATTTT. This encodes CSARVGGLGTQYF.